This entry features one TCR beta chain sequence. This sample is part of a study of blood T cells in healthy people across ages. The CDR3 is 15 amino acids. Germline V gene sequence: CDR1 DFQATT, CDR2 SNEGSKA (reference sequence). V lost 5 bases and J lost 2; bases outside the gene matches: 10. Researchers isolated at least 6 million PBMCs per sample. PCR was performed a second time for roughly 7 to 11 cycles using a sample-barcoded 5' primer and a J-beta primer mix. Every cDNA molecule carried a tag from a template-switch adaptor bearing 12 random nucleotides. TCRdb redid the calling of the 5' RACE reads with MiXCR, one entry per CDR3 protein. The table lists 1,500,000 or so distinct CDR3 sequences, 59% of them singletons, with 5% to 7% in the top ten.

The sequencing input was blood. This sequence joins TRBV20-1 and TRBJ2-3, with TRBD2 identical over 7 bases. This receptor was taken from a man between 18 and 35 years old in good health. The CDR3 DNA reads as TGCAGTGCTCTTCACCCTAGCGGAGACACAGATACGCAGTATTTT. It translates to CSALHPSGDTDTQYF.